The sequence of this TCR beta chain was determined in a study of blood T cell repertoires in COVID-19. For the study at large: Some COVID-19 samples were acute and others convalescent; all came from the United States, Italy and Spain. Sample material is recorded as cDNA or gDNA derived from T cells, B-cell-depleted T cells, or PBMCs.

The ends were cut back, 7 bases at V and 7 bases at J, with 15 bases in the middle. The CDR3 length is 13 residues. Libraries were prepared by immunoSEQ multiplex PCR; TCRdb keeps only in-frame clonotypes and omits some of them. Among around 60,000 clones, over 75% were seen once, and the ten largest hold approximately 3.6%. Material: peripheral blood. This chain joins TRBV12-3 or TRBV12-4 and TRBJ2-3, with a weak D call TRBD1 (6 bases). This TCR was recovered from a woman older than 75 with acute or convalescent COVID-19. CDR3 loop: CASTLGGTNTQYF. The CDR3 coding sequence is TGTGCCAGCACCCTAGGGGGAACAAATACGCAGTATTTT.